The 12 T cell receptor beta chains below all came from one sample that was sequenced in a study of blood T cell repertoires in COVID-19 (dated by TCRdb to the early 2020s). Library preparation was by the immunoSEQ multiplex PCR assay. TCRdb holds this immuneACCESS table with in-frame rearrangements only. Some clones are missing; in checked studies, unresolved V genes explain under half, and the rest has no known cause. For this sample there are some 100,000 clones; roughly 85% appear just once. The ten top clones hold approximately 2% of the sample. Source material: peripheral blood. The receptor set was obtained from a woman in her 70s with active or convalescent COVID-19.

V usage is TRBV18 and J usage is TRBJ2-3; the match to TRBD1 covers 7 bases. Germline CDR1 and CDR2: KGHSH and LQKENI. The V segment lost 0 bases and the J segment 0 bases; nucleotides outside the gene matches: 6. This CDR3 spans 17 amino acids. CDR3 nucleotides: TGTGCCAGCTCACCACCTTTAGGGGGCCCTAGCACAGATACGCAGTATTTT. Translation: CASSPPLGGPSTDTQYF.

CDR3 residues: CASSDADTGELFF. CDR3 nucleotides: TGTGCCAGCAGTGACGCGGACACCGGGGAGCTGTTTTTT. The rearrangement uses TRBV6-4 and TRBJ2-2; no clear D. Deletions cut 2 bases from V and 3 bases from J, with 4 bases between. CDR3 length: 13 residues. In germline, CDR1 is MRHNA, CDR2 SNTAGT.

The chain carries TRBV7-2 and TRBJ2-3; 8 bases map to TRBD1. In germline, CDR1 is SGHTA, CDR2 FQGNSA. The CDR3 loop spans 17 amino acids. J lost 2 bases, V lost 4 bases, and 11 bases had no gene match. The CDR3 sequence is CASSYRGSGSYTDTQYF. The CDR3 DNA reads as TGTGCCAGCAGCTACAGGGGGTCGGGGTCCTACACAGATACGCAGTATTTT.

For the CDR3, the DNA is TGTGCCAGCAGCGCGGGGGGGCCGCTCGATACGCAGTATTTT. Its protein is CASSAGGPLDTQYF. The V call is TRBV5-4, the J call TRBJ2-3; 9 bases align to TRBD2. The length of the CDR3 is 14 residues. Trimming removed 4 bases from V and 6 bases from J; junction bases left unmatched: 6. Germline CDR1 and CDR2: SGHNT and YYREEE (reference sequence).

This clone was found once. The rearrangement joins TRBV11-3 to TRBJ2-1, with TRBD2 as a possible D gene (6 bases). The germline V and J ends were trimmed by 5 bases and 4 bases, with 12 bases remaining between them. Germline CDR1 SGHNT, CDR2 YENEEA. CDR3 length: 14 amino acids. The DNA for the CDR3 is TGTGCCAGCAGCCCGGGGGACGCTTACAATGAGCAGTTCTTC. Translated, it gives CASSPGDAYNEQFF.

This rearrangement joins TRBV19 to TRBJ1-3; D ambiguous. Per the germline V gene, CDR1 is LNHDA and CDR2 is SQIVND (reference sequence). This CDR3 spans 14 amino acids. V was pared by 6 bases and J by 0 bases, with 9 bases between. The CDR3 is CASSPVSSGNTIYF. The CDR3 DNA reads as TGTGCCAGTAGCCCGGTGAGCTCTGGAAACACCATATATTTT.

About this clone itself: At the DNA level, this CDR3 is encoded by other sequences in the same sample as well. The chain employs TRBV5-1 and TRBJ2-2, with 8 positions matching TRBD1. After removal of 8 bases from V and 2 bases from J, the junction contained 2 bases not matched to a gene. The V gene's germline CDR1 is SGHRS and CDR2 YFSETQ. The CDR3 runs to 13 residues. CDR3 in amino acids: CASGTGNTGELFF. The DNA for the CDR3 is TGCGCCAGTGGGACAGGAAACACCGGGGAGCTGTTTTTT.

V is TRBV4-3 and J is TRBJ2-7, with D uncertain. Trimming stripped 1 base from V and 6 bases from J, with 10 bases between. The CDR3 consists of 13 residues. The germline V gene has CDR1 LGHNA and CDR2 YSLEER. CDR3 in amino acids: CASSQVGFAEQYF. As DNA, the CDR3 is TGCGCCAGCAGCCAAGTCGGTTTTGCCGAGCAGTACTTC.

The chain carries TRBV6-5 and TRBJ1-1; maybe TRBD1 (5 bases). The V gene's germline CDR1 is MNHEY and CDR2 SVGAGI. The CDR3 extends over 14 amino acids. V lost 4 bases and J lost 5, with 14 bases in between. Here the CDR3 DNA reads TGTGCCAGCAGTTCACCGGGGGTGAGGACTGAAGCTTTCTTT. Translating it yields CASSSPGVRTEAFF.

The genes are TRBV24-1 and TRBJ2-3; D perhaps matches TRBD2 (5 bases). This CDR3 spans 16 amino acids. Germline V gene data show CDR1 as KGHDR and CDR2 as SFDVKD. Trimming removed 0 bases from V and 1 base from J, with 10 bases in between. This chain's CDR3 is CATSDLAFGGTDTQYF. CDR3 in DNA: TGTGCCACCAGTGATTTGGCATTCGGGGGCACAGATACGCAGTATTTT.

This rearrangement joins TRBV7-2 to TRBJ1-1; D is ambiguous. The germline gives CDR1 SGHTA, CDR2 FQGNSA. Deletions cut 4 bases from V and 4 bases from J, with 13 bases between. The CDR3 totals 14 residues. CDR3 coding DNA: TGTGCCAGCAGCTCTTACAGTGATTTCACTGAAGCTTTCTTT. As protein: CASSSYSDFTEAFF.

The chain links TRBV2 to TRBJ2-5, with D possibly being TRBD2 (5 bases). Between the trimmed V and J ends, which lost 6 bases and 5 bases, there was a span of 7 bases. Germline values: CDR1 SNHLY, CDR2 FYNNEI. The CDR3 runs 11 residues. CDR3 amino acids: CASRGGETQYF. CDR3 coding DNA: TGTGCCAGCAGAGGAGGCGAGACCCAGTACTTC.